This TCR beta chain came from a study of blood T cell repertoires in COVID-19. In the study overall: Sample material is recorded as cDNA or gDNA derived from T cells, B-cell-depleted T cells, or PBMCs.

Germline V gene lookup returns CDR1 SGHTA and CDR2 FQGNSA. The CDR3 contains 14 residues. Trimming took off 7 bases at V and 6 bases at J, with 15 bases between the two ends. The authors' processing: Counts of nucleated cells, estimated from reference gene primer amplification, were obtained. Assay: immunoSEQ multiplex PCR; the TCRdb copy retains only in-frame clones and omits some. D and trimming were read from the DNA, whereas the V and J calls and clone size are those reported in that table. The sample includes a few hundred thousand clones, around 82% seen only once; the top ten take roughly 1.2%.

The chain joins TRBV7-2 to TRBJ2-2; D not resolved. The sample comprised peripheral blood. The clonotype was recovered from a woman aged 50 to 65 with acute or convalescent COVID-19. For the CDR3, the DNA is TGTGCCAGCACTGTGCGAACAGATCCCGGGGAGCTGTTTTTT. Residues: CASTVRTDPGELFF.